This TCR beta chain was sequenced during a study of cytomegalovirus exposure and HLA in healthy donors. V was shortened by 3 bases and J by 0 bases, with 11 bases between the two germline ends. Germline CDR1 reads GTSNPN; CDR2 reads SVGIG (reference sequence). This CDR3 is 14 amino acids long. Amplification used 60 Vbeta primers and 13 Jbeta primers. TCRdb keeps only in-frame clones here, not all; method: immunoSEQ multiplex PCR. This sample yields about 120,000 clones, of which roughly 70% are seen a single time; more than 9% belongs to the top ten. The specimen was PBMCs. V usage is TRBV30 and J usage is TRBJ1-1, with D maybe TRBD1 (5 bases). The receptor was derived from a woman aged 45-60 years in good health and CMV-seropositive. This chain's CDR3 is CAWRRQTMNTEAFF. The CDR3 DNA follows: TGTGCCTGGAGACGACAGACCATGAACACTGAAGCTTTCTTT.